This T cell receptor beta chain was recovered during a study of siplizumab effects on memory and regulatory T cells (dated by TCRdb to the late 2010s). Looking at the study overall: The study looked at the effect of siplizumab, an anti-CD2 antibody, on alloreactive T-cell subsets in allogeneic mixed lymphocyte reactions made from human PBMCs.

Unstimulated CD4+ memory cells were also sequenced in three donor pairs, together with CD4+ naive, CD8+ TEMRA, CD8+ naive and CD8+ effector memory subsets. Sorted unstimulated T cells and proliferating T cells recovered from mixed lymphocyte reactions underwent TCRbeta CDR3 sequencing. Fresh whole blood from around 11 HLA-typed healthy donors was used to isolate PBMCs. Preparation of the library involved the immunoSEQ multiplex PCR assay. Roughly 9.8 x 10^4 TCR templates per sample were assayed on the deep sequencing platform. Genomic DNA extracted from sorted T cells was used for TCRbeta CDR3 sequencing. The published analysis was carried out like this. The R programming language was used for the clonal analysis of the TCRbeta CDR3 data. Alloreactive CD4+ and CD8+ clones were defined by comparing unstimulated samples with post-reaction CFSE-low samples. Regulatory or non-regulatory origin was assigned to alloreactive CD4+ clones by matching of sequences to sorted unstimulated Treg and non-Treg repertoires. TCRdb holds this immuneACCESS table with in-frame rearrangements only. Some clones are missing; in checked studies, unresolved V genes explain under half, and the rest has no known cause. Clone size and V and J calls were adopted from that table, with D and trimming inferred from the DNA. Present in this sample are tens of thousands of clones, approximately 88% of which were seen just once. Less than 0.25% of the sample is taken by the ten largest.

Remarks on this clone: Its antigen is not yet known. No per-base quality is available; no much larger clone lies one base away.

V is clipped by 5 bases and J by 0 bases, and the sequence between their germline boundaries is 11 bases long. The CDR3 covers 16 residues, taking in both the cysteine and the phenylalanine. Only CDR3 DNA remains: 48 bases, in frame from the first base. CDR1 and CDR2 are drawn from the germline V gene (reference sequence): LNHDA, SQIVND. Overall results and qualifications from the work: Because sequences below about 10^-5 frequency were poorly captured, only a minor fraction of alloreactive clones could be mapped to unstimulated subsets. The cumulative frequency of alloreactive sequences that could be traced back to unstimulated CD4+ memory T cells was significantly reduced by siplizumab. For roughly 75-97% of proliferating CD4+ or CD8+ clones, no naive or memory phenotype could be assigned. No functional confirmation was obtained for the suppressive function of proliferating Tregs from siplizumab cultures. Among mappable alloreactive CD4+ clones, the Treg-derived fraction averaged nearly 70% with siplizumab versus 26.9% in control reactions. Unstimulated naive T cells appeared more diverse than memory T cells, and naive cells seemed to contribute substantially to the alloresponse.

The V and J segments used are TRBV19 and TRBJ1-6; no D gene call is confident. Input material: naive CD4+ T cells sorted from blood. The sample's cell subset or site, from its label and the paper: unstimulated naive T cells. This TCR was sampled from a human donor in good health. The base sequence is TGTGCCAGTAGTCCCGCCCCGAGCTCCTATAATTCACCCCTCCACTTT. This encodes CASSPAPSSYNSPLHF.